Listed below are T cell receptor beta chains from one sample, sequenced in a study of metastatic and nonmetastatic thyroid tumors. MiXCR re-clonotyped the PCR reads for TCRdb. The sample lists 20,000 or so clones, 32% occurring once. Sequencing was performed on adjacent normal tissue. These TCRs come from a female donor with papillary thyroid cancer or a benign thyroid nodule (not recorded which). Some clones in this sample may be carry-over from other donors' samples. CDR3s include the opening cysteine and the closing phenylalanine or tryptophan. A D gene is named only where the DNA matches it firmly. Some rows have no size entry. The others give once, few or many, or a class for an expanded clone.

v_gene,j_gene,abundance,d_gene,CDR3nt,CDR3aa
TRBV11-1,TRBJ1-3,-,-,TGTGCCAGCAGCCCGACGGACTTTGACGGATCTGGAAACACCATATATTTT,CASSPTDFDGSGNTIYF
TRBV20-1,TRBJ1-2,-,-,TGCAGTGCCGCACAGGGAAAGGATGGCTACACCTTC,CSAAQGKDGYTF
TRBV12-3/TRBV12-4,TRBJ2-1,-,TRBD2,TGTGCCAGCAGTTTAACCGGACTTACGCTGGGACTAGCGGACAATGAGCAGTTCTTC,CASSLTGLTLGLADNEQFF
TRBV5-1,TRBJ1-3,-,-,TGCGCCAGCAGCACCGAAGGACAGTCTGGAAACACCATATATTTT,CASSTEGQSGNTIYF
TRBV7-7,TRBJ1-3,-,-,TGTGCCACCTCTCGGGACGTTGGAAACACCATATATTTT,CATSRDVGNTIYF
TRBV20-1,TRBJ1-5,-,-,TGCAGTGCTAGCGGCCAGGGTTATCAGCCCCAGCATTTT,CSASGQGYQPQHF
TRBV2,TRBJ1-2,few,-,TGTGCCAGCAGTGATACATATCCTTATGGCTACACCTTC,CASSDTYPYGYTF
TRBV6-5,TRBJ1-1,medium-sized,TRBD1,TGTGCCAGCAGTTATCGACAGGGGGGAAAGACTGAAGCTTTCTTT,CASSYRQGGKTEAFF
TRBV10-3,TRBJ1-1,medium-sized,-,TGTGCCATCAGACCGTCAGGAAACACTGAAGCTTTCTTT,CAIRPSGNTEAFF
TRBV12-3/TRBV12-4,TRBJ1-2,-,TRBD1,TGTGCCAGCAGCTTATCCGCGACAGGGGAGGGCTACACCTTC,CASSLSATGEGYTF